This T cell receptor beta chain was identified during a study of blood T cell repertoires in COVID-19. The wider study: Sites in the United States, Italy and Spain provided acute and convalescent COVID-19 samples. Sources were T cells, B-cell-depleted T cells, or PBMCs; the material itself was cDNA or gDNA.

In the authors' workflow: It was from reference gene primer amplification that nucleated cell counts were estimated. Here immunoSEQ multiplex PCR was the method, and the copy in TCRdb shows in-frame clones only, minus some. V, J and clone size derive from that table, while D and trimming were established from the DNA sequence. The sample consists of roughly 290,000 clones, approximately 86% of them appearing once. Trimming at V came to 8 bases and at J to 3 bases, leaving 5 bases not matched to a gene. The germline CDR1 and CDR2 sequences are ENHRY and SYGVKD. This CDR3 contains 15 residues. The sample was peripheral blood. This chain joins TRBV10-3 and TRBJ2-1, with 12 bases identical to TRBD2. The TCR originated in a woman in her 50s with active or convalescent COVID-19. Here the CDR3 DNA reads TGTGCCATCCAGCGGACTAGCGGGGTCTACAATGAGCAGTTCTTC. Translated: CAIQRTSGVYNEQFF.